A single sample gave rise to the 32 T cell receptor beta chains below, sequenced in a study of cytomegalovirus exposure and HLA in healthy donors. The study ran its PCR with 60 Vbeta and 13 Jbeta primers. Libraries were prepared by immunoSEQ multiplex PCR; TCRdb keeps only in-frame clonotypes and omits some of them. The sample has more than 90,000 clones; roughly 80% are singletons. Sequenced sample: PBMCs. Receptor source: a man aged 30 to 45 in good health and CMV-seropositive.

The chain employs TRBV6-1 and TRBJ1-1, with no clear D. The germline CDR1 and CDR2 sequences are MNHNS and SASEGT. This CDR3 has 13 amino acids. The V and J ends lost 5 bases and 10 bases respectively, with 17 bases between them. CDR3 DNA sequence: TGTGCCAGCAGTTATGAGAGGACTGGAGGAGCTTTCTTT. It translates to CASSYERTGGAFF.

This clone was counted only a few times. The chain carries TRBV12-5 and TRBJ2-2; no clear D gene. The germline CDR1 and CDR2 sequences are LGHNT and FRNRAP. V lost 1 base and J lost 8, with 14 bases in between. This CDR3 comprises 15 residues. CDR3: CASGLGSGVAGELFF. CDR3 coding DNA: TGTGCTAGTGGTTTGGGGTCCGGAGTAGCTGGGGAGCTGTTTTTT.

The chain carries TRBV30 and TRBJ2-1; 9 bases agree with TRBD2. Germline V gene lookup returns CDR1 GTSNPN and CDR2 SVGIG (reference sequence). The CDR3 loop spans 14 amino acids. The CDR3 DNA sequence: TGTGCTACGGGGGCGGGAGGGTTTAAGGATGAGCAGTTCTTC. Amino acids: CATGAGGFKDEQFF.

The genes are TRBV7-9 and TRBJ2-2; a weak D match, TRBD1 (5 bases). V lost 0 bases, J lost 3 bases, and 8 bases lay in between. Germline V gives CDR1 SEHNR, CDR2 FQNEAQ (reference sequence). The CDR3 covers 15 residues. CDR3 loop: CASSLAGPDTGELFF. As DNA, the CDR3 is TGTGCCAGCAGCTTAGCGGGGCCTGACACCGGGGAGCTGTTTTTT. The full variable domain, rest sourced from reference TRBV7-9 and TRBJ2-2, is DTGVSQNPRHKITKRGQNVTFRCDPISEHNRLYWYRQTLGQGPEFLTYFQNEAQLEKSRLLSDRFSAERPKGSFSTLEIQRTEQGDSAMYLCASSLAGPDTGELFFGEGSRLTVL.

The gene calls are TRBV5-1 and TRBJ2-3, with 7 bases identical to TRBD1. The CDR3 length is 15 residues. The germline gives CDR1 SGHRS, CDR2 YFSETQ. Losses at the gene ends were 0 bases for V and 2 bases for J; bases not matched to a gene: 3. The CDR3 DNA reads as TGCGCCAGCAGCTTGGAGGACAGGTTCACAGATACGCAGTATTTT. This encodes CASSLEDRFTDTQYF.

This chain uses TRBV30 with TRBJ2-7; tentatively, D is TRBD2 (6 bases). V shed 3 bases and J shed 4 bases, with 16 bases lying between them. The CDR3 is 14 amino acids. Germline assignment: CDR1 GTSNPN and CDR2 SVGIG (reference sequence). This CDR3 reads CAWSPTGGAYEQYF. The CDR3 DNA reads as TGTGCCTGGAGCCCTACCGGCGGGGCTTACGAGCAGTACTTC.

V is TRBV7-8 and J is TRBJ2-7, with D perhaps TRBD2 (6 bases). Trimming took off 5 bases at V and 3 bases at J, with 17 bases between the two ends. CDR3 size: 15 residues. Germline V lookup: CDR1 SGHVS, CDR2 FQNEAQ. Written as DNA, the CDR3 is TGTGCCAGCAGCCCTGGAGGGACTCGATTCTACGAGCAGTACGTC. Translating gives CASSPGGTRFYEQYV.

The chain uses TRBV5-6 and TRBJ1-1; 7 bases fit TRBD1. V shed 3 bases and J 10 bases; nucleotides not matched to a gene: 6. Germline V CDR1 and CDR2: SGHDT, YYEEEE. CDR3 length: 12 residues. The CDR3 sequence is CASSSVRGRAFF. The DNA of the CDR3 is TGTGCCAGCAGCTCGGTAAGGGGGCGAGCTTTCTTT.

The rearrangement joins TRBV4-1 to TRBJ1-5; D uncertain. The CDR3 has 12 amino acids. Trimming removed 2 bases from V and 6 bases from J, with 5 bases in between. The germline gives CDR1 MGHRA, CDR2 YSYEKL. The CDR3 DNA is TGCGCCAGCAGCCAACCGGGTCAGCCCCAGCATTTT. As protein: CASSQPGQPQHF.

The CDR3 region is CASSGRQGTSQPQHF. Here the CDR3 DNA reads TGTGCCAGCAGCGGACGACAGGGGACGAGTCAGCCCCAGCATTTT. The chain links TRBV5-8 to TRBJ1-5; 8 bases line up with TRBD1. V dropped 4 bases and J dropped 6; count of bases not matched to a gene: 9. Germline loops: CDR1 SGHTS, CDR2 YDEGEE. The CDR3 has 15 residues.

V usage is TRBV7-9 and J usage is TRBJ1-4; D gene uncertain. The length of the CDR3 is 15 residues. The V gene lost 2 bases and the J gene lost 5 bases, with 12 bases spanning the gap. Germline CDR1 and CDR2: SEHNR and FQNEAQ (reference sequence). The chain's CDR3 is CASSLRFTDNEKLFF. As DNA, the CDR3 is TGTGCCAGCAGCTTAAGATTCACAGACAATGAAAAACTGTTTTTT.

The CDR3 DNA sequence: TGTGCCAGCAGCTTGGGAACAGGGAGCGGTGAGCAGTTCTTC. Its protein product is CASSLGTGSGEQFF. This chain uses TRBV11-2 with TRBJ2-1, with TRBD1 as a possible D gene (6 bases). The germline V and J ends were trimmed by 3 bases and 9 bases, with 15 bases remaining between them. The CDR3 is made up of 14 amino acids. Looked up from germline, CDR1 is SGHAT and CDR2 is FQNNGV. The full variable domain, with the rest looked up from reference TRBV11-2 and TRBJ2-1, is EAGVAQSPRYKIIEKRQSVAFWCNPISGHATLYWYQQILGQGPKLLIQFQNNGVVDDSQLPKDRFSAERLKGVDSTLKIQPAKLEDSAVYLCASSLGTGSGEQFFGPGTRLTVL.

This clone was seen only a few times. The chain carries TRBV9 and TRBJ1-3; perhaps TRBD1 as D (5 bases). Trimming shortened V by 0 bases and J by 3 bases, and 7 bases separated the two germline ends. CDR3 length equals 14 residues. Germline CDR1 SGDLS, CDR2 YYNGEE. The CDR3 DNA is TGTGCCAGCAGCGTAGCAAGGGGTGGAAACACCATATATTTT. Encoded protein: CASSVARGGNTIYF.

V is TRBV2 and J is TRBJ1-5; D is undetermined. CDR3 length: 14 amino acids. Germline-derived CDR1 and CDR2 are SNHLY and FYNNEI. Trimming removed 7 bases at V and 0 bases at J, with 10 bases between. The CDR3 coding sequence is TGTGCCAGCACCTTCTATCCTAGCAATCAGCCCCAGCATTTT. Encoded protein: CASTFYPSNQPQHF.

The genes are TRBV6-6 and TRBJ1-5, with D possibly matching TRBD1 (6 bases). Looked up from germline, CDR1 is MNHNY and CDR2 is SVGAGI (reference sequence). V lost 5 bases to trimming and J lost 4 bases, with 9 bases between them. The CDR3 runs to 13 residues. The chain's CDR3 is CASSTGLNQPQHF. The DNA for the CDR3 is TGTGCCAGCAGTACAGGGCTTAATCAGCCCCAGCATTTT.

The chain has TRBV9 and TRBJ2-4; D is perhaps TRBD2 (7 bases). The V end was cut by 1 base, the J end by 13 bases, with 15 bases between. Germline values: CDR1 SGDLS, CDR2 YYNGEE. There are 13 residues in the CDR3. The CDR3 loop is CASSVIESGGQYF. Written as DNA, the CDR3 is TGTGCCAGCAGCGTAATAGAGTCGGGGGGCCAGTACTTC.

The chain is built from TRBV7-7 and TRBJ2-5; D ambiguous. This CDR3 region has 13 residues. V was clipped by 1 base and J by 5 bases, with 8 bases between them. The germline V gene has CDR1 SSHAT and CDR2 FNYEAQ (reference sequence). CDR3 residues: CASSLEVGETQYF. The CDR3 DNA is TGTGCCAGCAGCTTAGAGGTGGGCGAGACCCAGTACTTC.

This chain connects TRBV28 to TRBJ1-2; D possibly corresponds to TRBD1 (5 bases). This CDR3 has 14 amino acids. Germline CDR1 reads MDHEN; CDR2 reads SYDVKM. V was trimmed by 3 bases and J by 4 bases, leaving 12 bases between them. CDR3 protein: CASSLSQGGYGYTF. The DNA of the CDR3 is TGTGCCAGCAGTTTGAGTCAGGGCGGCTATGGCTACACCTTC.

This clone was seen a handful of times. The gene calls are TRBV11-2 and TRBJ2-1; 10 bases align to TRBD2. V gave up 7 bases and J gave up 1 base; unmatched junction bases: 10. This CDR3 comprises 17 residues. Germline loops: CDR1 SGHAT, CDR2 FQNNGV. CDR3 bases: TGTGCCAGCAAGCCGGCTAGCGGGGGCCCTTCCTACAATGAGCAGTTCTTC. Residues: CASKPASGGPSYNEQFF. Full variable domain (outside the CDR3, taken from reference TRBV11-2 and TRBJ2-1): EAGVAQSPRYKIIEKRQSVAFWCNPISGHATLYWYQQILGQGPKLLIQFQNNGVVDDSQLPKDRFSAERLKGVDSTLKIQPAKLEDSAVYLCASKPASGGPSYNEQFFGPGTRLTVL.

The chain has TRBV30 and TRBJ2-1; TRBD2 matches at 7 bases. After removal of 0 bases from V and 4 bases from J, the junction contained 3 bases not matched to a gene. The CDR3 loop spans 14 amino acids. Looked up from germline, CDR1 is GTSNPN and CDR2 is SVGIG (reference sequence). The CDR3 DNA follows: TGTGCCTGGAGTGTTGGGGGGGTTTACAATGAGCAGTTCTTC. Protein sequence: CAWSVGGVYNEQFF.

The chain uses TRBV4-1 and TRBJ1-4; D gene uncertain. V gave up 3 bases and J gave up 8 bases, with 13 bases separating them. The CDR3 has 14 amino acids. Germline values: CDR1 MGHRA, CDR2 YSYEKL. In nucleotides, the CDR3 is TGCGCCAGCAGCCAGTGGAGGGTCGGAGAAAAACTGTTTTTT. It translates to CASSQWRVGEKLFF.

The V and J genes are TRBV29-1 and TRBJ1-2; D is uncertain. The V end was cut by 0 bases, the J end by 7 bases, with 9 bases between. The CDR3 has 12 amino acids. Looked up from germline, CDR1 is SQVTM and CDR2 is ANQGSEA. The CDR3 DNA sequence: TGCAGCGTTGAAGATTGGGAGAGTGGCTACACCTTC. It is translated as CSVEDWESGYTF.

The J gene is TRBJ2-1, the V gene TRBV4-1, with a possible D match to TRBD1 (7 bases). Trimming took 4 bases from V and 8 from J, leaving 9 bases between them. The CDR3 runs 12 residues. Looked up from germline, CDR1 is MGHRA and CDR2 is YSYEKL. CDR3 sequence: CASSPRGDEQFF. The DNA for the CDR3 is TGCGCCAGCAGCCCCAGGGGGGATGAGCAGTTCTTC.

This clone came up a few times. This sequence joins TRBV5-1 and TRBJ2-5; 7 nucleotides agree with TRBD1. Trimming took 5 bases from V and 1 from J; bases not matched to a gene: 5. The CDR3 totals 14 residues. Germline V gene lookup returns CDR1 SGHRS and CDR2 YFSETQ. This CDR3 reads CASRLYRGQETQYF. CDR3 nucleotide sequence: TGCGCCAGCAGGCTTTACAGGGGCCAAGAGACCCAGTACTTC.

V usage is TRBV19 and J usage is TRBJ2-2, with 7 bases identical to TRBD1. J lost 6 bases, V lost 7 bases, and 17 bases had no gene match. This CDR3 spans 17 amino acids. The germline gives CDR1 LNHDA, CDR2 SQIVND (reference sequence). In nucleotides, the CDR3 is TGTGCCAGTACCGGTAAGGTCGTGGGACAGCTTTCCGGGGAGCTGTTTTTT. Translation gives CASTGKVVGQLSGELFF.

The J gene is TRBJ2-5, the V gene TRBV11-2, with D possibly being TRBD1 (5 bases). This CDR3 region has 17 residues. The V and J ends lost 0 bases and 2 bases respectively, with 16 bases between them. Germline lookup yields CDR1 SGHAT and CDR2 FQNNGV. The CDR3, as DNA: TGTGCCAGCAGCTTAGATCCGGTCCAGGGAAATCAAGAGACCCAGTACTTC. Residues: CASSLDPVQGNQETQYF.

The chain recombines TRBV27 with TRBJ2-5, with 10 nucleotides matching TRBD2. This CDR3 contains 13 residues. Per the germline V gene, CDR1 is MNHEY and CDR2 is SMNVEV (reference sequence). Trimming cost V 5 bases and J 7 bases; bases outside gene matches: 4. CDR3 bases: TGTGCCAGCAGTACTAGCGGGATGGCGACCCAGTACTTC. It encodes CASSTSGMATQYF.

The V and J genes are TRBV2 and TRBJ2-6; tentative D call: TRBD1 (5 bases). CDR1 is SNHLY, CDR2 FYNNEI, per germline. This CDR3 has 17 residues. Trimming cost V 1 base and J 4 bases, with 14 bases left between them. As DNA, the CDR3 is TGTGCCAGCAGTGAAGGACAGCACGGCTTAGGGGCCAACGTCCTGACTTTC. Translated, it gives CASSEGQHGLGANVLTF.

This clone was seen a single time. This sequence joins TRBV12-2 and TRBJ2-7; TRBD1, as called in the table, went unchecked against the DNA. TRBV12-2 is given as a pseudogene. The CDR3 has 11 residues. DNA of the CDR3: TGTGCAAGTCGCTTAGGGTCAGGGCCGTACGTC. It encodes CASRLGSGPYV.

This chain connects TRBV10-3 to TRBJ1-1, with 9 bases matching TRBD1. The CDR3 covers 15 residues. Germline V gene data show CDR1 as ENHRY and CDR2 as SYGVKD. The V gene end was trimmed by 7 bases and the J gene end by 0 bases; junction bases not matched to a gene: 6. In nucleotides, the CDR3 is TGTGCCATCACCCCCGGGACAGGGTTGAACACTGAAGCTTTCTTT. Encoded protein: CAITPGTGLNTEAFF.

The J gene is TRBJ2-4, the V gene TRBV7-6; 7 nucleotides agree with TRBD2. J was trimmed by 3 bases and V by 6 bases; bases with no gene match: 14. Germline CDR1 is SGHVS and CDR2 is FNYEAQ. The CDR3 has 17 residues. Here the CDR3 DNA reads TGTGCCAGCAGTCCCCTTGAGCGGGGAATCGGCAAAAACATTCAGTACTTC. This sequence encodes CASSPLERGIGKNIQYF.

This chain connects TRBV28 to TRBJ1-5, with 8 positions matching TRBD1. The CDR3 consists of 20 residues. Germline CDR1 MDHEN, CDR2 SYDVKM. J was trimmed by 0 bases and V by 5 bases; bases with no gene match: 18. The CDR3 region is CASSKKLWSGGKDSNQPQHF. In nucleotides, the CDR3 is TGTGCCAGCAGTAAGAAATTGTGGTCAGGGGGCAAAGATAGCAATCAGCCCCAGCATTTT.